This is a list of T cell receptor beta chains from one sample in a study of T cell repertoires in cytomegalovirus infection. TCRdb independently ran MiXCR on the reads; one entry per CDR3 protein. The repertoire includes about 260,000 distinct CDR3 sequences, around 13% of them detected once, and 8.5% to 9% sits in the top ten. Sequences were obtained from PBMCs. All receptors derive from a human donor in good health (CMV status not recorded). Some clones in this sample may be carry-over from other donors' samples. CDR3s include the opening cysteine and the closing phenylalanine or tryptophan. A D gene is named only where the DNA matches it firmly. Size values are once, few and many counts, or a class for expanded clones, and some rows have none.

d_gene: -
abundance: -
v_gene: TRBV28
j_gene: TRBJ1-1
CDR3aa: CASSFRVEGTEAFF
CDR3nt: TGTGCCAGCAGTTTCAGGGTGGAGGGCACTGAAGCTTTCTTT

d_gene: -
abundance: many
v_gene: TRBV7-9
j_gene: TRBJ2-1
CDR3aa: CASSLAGGNSHNEQFF
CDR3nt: TGTGCCAGCAGCTTAGCGGGGGGAAACTCCCACAATGAGCAGTTCTTC

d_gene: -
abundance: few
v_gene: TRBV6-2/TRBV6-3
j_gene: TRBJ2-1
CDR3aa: CASSYYTPNEQFF
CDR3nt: TGTGCCAGCAGTTACTATACCCCCAATGAGCAGTTCTTC

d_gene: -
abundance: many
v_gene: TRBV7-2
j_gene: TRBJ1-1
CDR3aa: CASSPPALTEAFF
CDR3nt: TGTGCCAGCAGCCCCCCCGCCTTGACTGAAGCTTTCTTT

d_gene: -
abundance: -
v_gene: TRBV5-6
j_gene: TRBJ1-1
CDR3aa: CASSPSLRVNTEAFF
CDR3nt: TGTGCCAGCAGCCCCTCCCTAAGGGTGAACACTGAAGCTTTCTTT

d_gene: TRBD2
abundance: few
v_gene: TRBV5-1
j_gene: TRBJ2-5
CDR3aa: CASGPGLAVQETQYF
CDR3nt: TGCGCCAGCGGGCCGGGACTAGCGGTTCAAGAGACCCAGTACTTC

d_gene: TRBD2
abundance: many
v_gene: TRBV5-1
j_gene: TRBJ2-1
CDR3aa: CASSQGLAGAEQFF
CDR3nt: TGCGCCAGCAGCCAGGGACTAGCGGGAGCCGAGCAGTTCTTC

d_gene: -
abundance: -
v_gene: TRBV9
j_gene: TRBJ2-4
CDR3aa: CASSVGGPKTDIQYF
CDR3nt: TGTGCCAGCAGCGTAGGAGGACCAAAAACAGACATTCAGTACTTC

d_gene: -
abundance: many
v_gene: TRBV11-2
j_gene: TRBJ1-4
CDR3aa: CASSLAYATNEKLFF
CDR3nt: TGTGCCAGCAGCTTAGCGTATGCAACTAATGAAAAACTGTTTTTT

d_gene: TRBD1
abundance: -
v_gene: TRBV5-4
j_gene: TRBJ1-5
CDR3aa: CASSNRDSINQPQHF
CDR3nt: TGTGCCAGCAGCAACCGGGACAGCATCAATCAGCCCCAGCATTTT

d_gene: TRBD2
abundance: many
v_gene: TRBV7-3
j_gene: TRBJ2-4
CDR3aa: CASSGGAHENIQYF
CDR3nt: TGTGCCAGCTCCGGGGGGGCGCACGAAAACATTCAGTACTTC

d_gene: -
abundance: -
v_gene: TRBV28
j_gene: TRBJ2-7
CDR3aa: CASSRLEQYF
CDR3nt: TGTGCCAGCAGCCGACTAGAGCAGTACTTC

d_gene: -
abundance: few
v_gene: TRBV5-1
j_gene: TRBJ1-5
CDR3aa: CASSSGENSNQPQHF
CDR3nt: TGCGCCAGCAGCTCGGGCGAAAATAGCAATCAGCCCCAGCATTTT

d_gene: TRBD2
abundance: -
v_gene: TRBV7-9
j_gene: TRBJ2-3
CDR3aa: CASSFLAVDTQYF
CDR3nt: TGTGCCAGCAGCTTTCTAGCGGTAGATACGCAGTATTTT

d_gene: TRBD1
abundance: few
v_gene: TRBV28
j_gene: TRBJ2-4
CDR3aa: CASSRQGTVQNIQYF
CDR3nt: TGTGCCAGCAGTCGACAGGGGACCGTACAAAACATTCAGTACTTC

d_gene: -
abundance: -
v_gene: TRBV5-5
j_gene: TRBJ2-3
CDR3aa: CASSLAGVGGDTQYF
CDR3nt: TGTGCCAGCAGCTTGGCCGGGGTTGGAGGGGATACGCAGTATTTT

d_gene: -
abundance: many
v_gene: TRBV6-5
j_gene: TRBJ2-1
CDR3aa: CASTARGGVNEQFF
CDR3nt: TGTGCCAGCACGGCCAGGGGTGGGGTCAATGAGCAGTTCTTC

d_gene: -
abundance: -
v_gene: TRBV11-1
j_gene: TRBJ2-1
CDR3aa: CASSINSGPYNEQFF
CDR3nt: TGTGCCAGCAGCATTAATAGCGGTCCCTACAATGAGCAGTTCTTC

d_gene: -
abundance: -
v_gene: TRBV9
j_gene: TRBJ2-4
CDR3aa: CASRGALLAKNIQYF
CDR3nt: TGTGCCAGCAGGGGGGCGCTACTAGCCAAAAACATTCAGTACTTC

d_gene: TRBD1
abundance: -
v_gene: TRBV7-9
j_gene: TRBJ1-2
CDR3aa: CASSPLTGVHGYTF
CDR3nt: TGTGCCAGCAGCCCTTTGACAGGGGTCCATGGCTACACCTTC